This TCR beta chain was observed in a study of beta chain features in type 1 diabetes. Study observations and caveats: All four CD4+ subsets of Type 1 diabetes patients contained TCRB CDR3s that were moderately but significantly shorter.

There are a few counts of this clone. Its antigen is not identified. In the same sample, other DNA sequences code for this CDR3. Trimming stripped 2 bases from V and 1 base from J, with 7 bases between. CDR1 SNHLY and CDR2 FYNNEI come from the germline V gene. CDR3 length: 14 amino acids. Expressed TCRB transcripts were sequenced after all isolated RNA was converted to cDNA. Sequencing was performed with immunoSEQ multiplex PCR; in TCRdb, only in-frame clones are kept and a portion is missing. The sample includes approximately 150,000 clones, approximately 10% of them seen just once. The TCR comes from a man younger than 45 with type 1 diabetes. The chain couples TRBV2 to TRBJ2-3; D possibly corresponds to TRBD1 (5 bases). Sample: central memory CD4+ T cells from blood. CDR3 amino acids: CASSERGRTDTQYF. CDR3 coding DNA: TGTGCCAGCAGTGAAAGGGGCCGCACAGATACGCAGTATTTT.